Given below is one T cell receptor (beta chain) in context. Antigen unknown. The same CDR3 can be traced to other DNA sequences in this sample. The CDR3 covers 12 residues. Germline-derived CDR1 and CDR2 are SGHVS and FQNEAQ. The V gene lost 0 bases and the J gene lost 7 bases, with 7 bases spanning the gap. These data originate in a study of PD-1 blockade in classical Hodgkin lymphoma. Study-level results: Relapsed/refractory patients reportedly had the lowest baseline TCR diversity, below newly diagnosed patients, who were below healthy donors.

Time point reported: newly diagnosed, previously untreated cHL patient sample. After thawing, PBMCs were subjected to magnetic negative selection to isolate CD8+ T cells. Peripheral samples used as comparators were newly diagnosed, untreated classical Hodgkin lymphoma PBMCs. Generated by immunoSEQ multiplex PCR, the TCRdb table keeps only in-frame clones and is missing some. The repertoire includes 14,000 to 15,000 clones, about 90% of them detected once, and about 6% sits in the top ten. The chain couples TRBV7-8 to TRBJ2-7; no reliable D call. This receptor was obtained from a human donor with classical Hodgkin lymphoma. Sequencing was carried out using CD8+ T cells from blood. CDR3 in amino acids: CASSLASGEQYF. CDR3 DNA sequence: TGTGCCAGCAGCTTAGCGTCCGGAGAGCAGTACTTC.